These 27 T cell receptor beta chains were sequenced from one sample in a study of cytomegalovirus exposure and HLA in healthy donors. Primers: 60 Vbeta forward and 13 Jbeta reverse. Generated by immunoSEQ multiplex PCR, the TCRdb table keeps only in-frame clones and is missing some. The sample lists approximately 110,000 clones, 70% to 80% occurring once. The sample consisted of PBMCs. These receptors came from a middle-aged woman in good health and CMV-seronegative.

This clone is a singleton in its sample. The identical CDR3 is also encoded by other nucleotide sequences in the sample. The rearrangement links TRBV18 to TRBJ1-1, with D hard to call. V lost 3 bases, J lost 1 base, and 12 bases lay in between. The CDR3 covers 15 residues. The germline CDR1 and CDR2 sequences are KGHSH and LQKENI. The CDR3 loop is CASSPRRATNTEAFF. CDR3 sequence (DNA): TGTGCCAGCTCACCGCGGCGGGCCACGAACACTGAAGCTTTCTTT.

The V gene is TRBV29-1, the J gene TRBJ2-5; unclear D gene. V lost 5 bases and J lost 2, with 6 bases in between. The length of the CDR3 is 11 residues. Germline V gene sequence: CDR1 SQVTM, CDR2 ANQGSEA. The CDR3 loop reads CSVRRQETQYF. DNA for the CDR3: TGCAGCGTTCGGCGGCAAGAGACCCAGTACTTC.

With respect to this clone: Sequence at one end of the junction differs from germline and may be a read error. The same CDR3 can be traced to other DNA sequences in this sample. This chain joins TRBV5-1 and TRBJ1-1; 9 bases align to TRBD1. Germline values: CDR1 SGHRS, CDR2 YFSETQ. CDR3 size: 15 residues. The CDR3 is CASSLETGGNTEAFF. For the CDR3, the DNA is TGTGCCAGCAGCTTGGAGACAGGGGGGAACACTGAAGCTTTCTTT.

The gene calls are TRBV13 and TRBJ2-7, with 8 bases fitting TRBD1. V shed 4 bases, J shed 6 bases, and the junction held 8 bases outside the gene matches. The CDR3 spans 14 residues. Germline V gives CDR1 PRHDT, CDR2 FYEKMQ (reference sequence). CDR3 sequence reads: CASSYSGGAGEQYF. CDR3 nucleotides: TGTGCCAGCAGCTACTCAGGGGGCGCGGGCGAGCAGTACTTC.

The table lists this clone with a few counts. This chain connects TRBV6-1 to TRBJ2-1, with a weak D call TRBD1 (6 bases). Germline values: CDR1 MNHNS, CDR2 SASEGT. V was cut by 2 bases and J by 3 bases, with 17 bases left in between. This CDR3 is built from 17 residues. CDR3 sequence reads: CASSETLTGSGYNEQFF. In DNA, the CDR3 is TGTGCCAGCAGTGAAACCCTAACAGGGTCCGGCTACAATGAGCAGTTCTTC.

The chain links TRBV6-1 to TRBJ2-1, with 12 bases identical to TRBD2. V was pared by 6 bases and J by 10 bases, with 1 base of the junction left unmatched. Germline V gene sequence: CDR1 MNHNS, CDR2 SASEGT. The CDR3 runs 12 residues. The CDR3 DNA sequence: TGTGCCAGCAGGGGACTAGCGGGCGAGCAGTTCTTC. Its protein is CASRGLAGEQFF.

The rearrangement links TRBV2 to TRBJ2-5, with 7 nucleotides matching TRBD2. The length of the CDR3 is 15 residues. V lost 7 bases to trimming and J lost 2 bases; unmatched junction nucleotides: 10. Germline CDR1 is SNHLY and CDR2 is FYNNEI. CDR3 loop: CASKSLAGVQETQYF. The DNA for the CDR3 is TGTGCCAGCAAGTCTTTGGCGGGAGTACAAGAGACCCAGTACTTC.

This clone was seen just once. Here the CDR3 DNA reads TGTGCCAGCTCACACCCGACATTTCTAGCCAATGAGCAGTTCTTC. It is translated as CASSHPTFLANEQFF. The rearrangement links TRBV18 to TRBJ2-1; perhaps TRBD2 as D (5 bases). Germline V gene lookup returns CDR1 KGHSH and CDR2 LQKENI. V was clipped by 4 bases and J by 6 bases, with 16 bases between them. The CDR3 has 15 residues.

This clone has only one observation. The J gene is TRBJ1-2, the V gene TRBV6-5; TRBD1 aligns across 9 bases. With V trimmed by 5 bases and J by 3 bases, 4 bases remained unmatched. Germline CDR1 is MNHEY and CDR2 is SVGAGI. The CDR3 extends over 14 amino acids. Written as DNA, the CDR3 is TGTGCCAGCAGTAACACAGGGGGCGACTATGGCTACACCTTC. Residues: CASSNTGGDYGYTF.

CDR3 region: CATRTSGITEQFF. CDR3 coding DNA: TGTGCCACTCGGACTAGCGGGATTACTGAGCAGTTCTTC. The chain is built from TRBV28 and TRBJ2-1; 12 bases are a match to TRBD2. Germline V gene lookup returns CDR1 MDHEN and CDR2 SYDVKM. Unmatched junction bases numbered 7, after V lost 10 bases and J lost 9 bases. The CDR3 is made up of 13 amino acids.

The rearrangement links TRBV28 to TRBJ1-4; 10 bases align to TRBD1. CDR3 length equals 17 residues. Germline V gives CDR1 MDHEN, CDR2 SYDVKM. The V segment lost 4 bases and the J segment 5 bases; nucleotides outside the gene matches: 10. The CDR3 sequence: CASSYQDRGFRNEKLFF. For the CDR3, the DNA is TGTGCCAGCAGTTATCAGGACAGGGGGTTCCGAAATGAAAAACTGTTTTTT.

The chain employs TRBV5-1 and TRBJ2-3; the match to TRBD1 covers 8 bases. Unmatched junction bases numbered 11, after V lost 4 bases and J lost 1 base. There are 17 residues in the CDR3. Looked up from germline, CDR1 is SGHRS and CDR2 is YFSETQ. As DNA, the CDR3 is TGCGCCAGCAGCCCCTCCGTGGTGACAGGGGGCACAGATACGCAGTATTTT. Protein sequence: CASSPSVVTGGTDTQYF.

The V and J genes are TRBV7-9 and TRBJ2-2, with a possible D match to TRBD1 (5 bases). Germline CDR1 is SEHNR and CDR2 is FQNEAQ (reference sequence). This CDR3 has 15 amino acids. The V and J ends lost 2 bases and 0 bases respectively, with 7 bases between them. The CDR3 spells CASSLIGANTGELFF. The CDR3 DNA follows: TGTGCCAGCAGCTTAATAGGGGCGAACACCGGGGAGCTGTTTTTT.

J is TRBJ2-3 and V is TRBV19; a possible D gene is TRBD1 (6 bases). The germline V gene encodes CDR1 LNHDA and CDR2 SQIVND (reference sequence). The CDR3 consists of 15 residues. V was pared by 0 bases and J by 4 bases, with 11 bases between. CDR3 region: CASSIEPNRADTQYF. Written as DNA, the CDR3 is TGTGCCAGTAGTATAGAGCCCAACAGGGCAGATACGCAGTATTTT. The full variable domain, its missing parts supplied by reference TRBV19 and TRBJ2-3, is DGGITQSPKYLFRKEGQNVTLSCEQNLNHDAMYWYRQDPGQGLRLIYYSQIVNDFQKGDIAEGYSVSREKKESFPLTVTSAQKNPTAFYLCASSIEPNRADTQYFGPGTRLTVL.

This chain links TRBV7-6 with TRBJ2-5, with 13 bases that match TRBD2. The DNA end is a closer match to TRBJ2-7, so the J assignment may be wrong. The CDR3 is made up of 15 amino acids. The germline V gene has CDR1 SGHVS and CDR2 FNYEAQ. The CDR3 DNA reads TGTGCCAGCAGTCGGACTAGCGGGAGCTCCTACGAGCAGTACTTC. Protein sequence: CASSRTSGSSYEQYF.

The gene calls are TRBV28 and TRBJ1-4; a possible D gene is TRBD1 (5 bases). In germline, CDR1 is MDHEN, CDR2 SYDVKM. This CDR3 spans 15 amino acids. V was clipped by 2 bases and J by 8 bases, with 15 bases between them. CDR3 DNA sequence: TGTGCCAGCAGTTTACAAGGGGCGGGGGAAGAAAAACTGTTTTTT. Its protein is CASSLQGAGEEKLFF.

V is TRBV25-1 and J is TRBJ2-5, with D possibly TRBD2 on 6 matching bases. The germline V and J ends were trimmed by 1 base and 1 base, with 10 bases remaining between them. CDR3 length: 15 amino acids. Germline lookup yields CDR1 MGHDK and CDR2 SYGVNS. CDR3 DNA: TGTGCCAGCAGTGAATTTGCGGGAAGCCAAGAGACCCAGTACTTC. Protein sequence: CASSEFAGSQETQYF.

The rearrangement links TRBV4-1 to TRBJ2-4; 10 bases line up with TRBD1. CDR1 and CDR2 from the germline V gene are MGHRA and YSYEKL. J lost 6 bases, V lost 0 bases, and 2 bases had no gene match. This CDR3 has 15 amino acids. The CDR3 protein is CASSQEGTGVNIQYF. In DNA form, the CDR3 reads TGCGCCAGCAGCCAAGAGGGGACAGGGGTAAACATTCAGTACTTC.

This chain connects TRBV9 to TRBJ2-3, with 11 bases that match TRBD2. CDR1 and CDR2 (germline): SGDLS, YYNGEE. The V segment lost 4 bases and the J segment 6 bases; nucleotides outside the gene matches: 13. This CDR3 comprises 17 residues. The CDR3 DNA is TGTGCCAGCAGCCCGAGGGGGACTAGCGGATCACGGGATACGCAGTATTTT. It translates to CASSPRGTSGSRDTQYF.

V and J are TRBV10-1 and TRBJ1-1; possible D gene TRBD1, 5 bases. V was clipped by 2 bases and J by 5 bases, with 12 bases between them. CDR1 is WNHNN and CDR2 is SYGVQD in the germline V gene (reference sequence). There are 14 residues in the CDR3. CDR3 region: CASSEIAGGTEAFF. CDR3 DNA: TGCGCCAGCAGTGAGATCGCCGGGGGGACTGAAGCTTTCTTT.

The V call is TRBV30, the J call TRBJ1-4; D is unresolved. Germline values: CDR1 GTSNPN, CDR2 SVGIG (reference sequence). V gave up 1 base and J gave up 7 bases, with 10 bases separating them. The CDR3 consists of 13 residues. For the CDR3, the DNA is TGTGCCTGGAGTGCGAGCGGCAGTGAAAAACTGTTTTTT. This sequence encodes CAWSASGSEKLFF.

J is TRBJ1-5 and V is TRBV19; TRBD1 aligns across 10 bases. The CDR3 extends over 14 amino acids. In germline, CDR1 is LNHDA, CDR2 SQIVND (reference sequence). J lost 7 bases, V lost 10 bases, and 10 bases had no gene match. The CDR3 DNA reads TGTGCCATCTCCGGGACAGGGGTGATGCAGCCCCAGCATTTT. Encoded protein: CAISGTGVMQPQHF.

The CDR3 nucleotides read TGTGCCTGGACTAGGGACTACCCCGCGAAAGAGACCCAGTACTTC. Translation: CAWTRDYPAKETQYF. This chain connects TRBV30 to TRBJ2-5; 7 nucleotides align to TRBD2. This CDR3 is 15 amino acids long. The ends lost 4 bases at V and 3 bases at J; junction bases unmatched: 11. Looked up from germline, CDR1 is GTSNPN and CDR2 is SVGIG (reference sequence). Based on the CDR3 plus reference TRBV30 and TRBJ2-5, the full variable domain is SQTIHQWPATLVQPVGSPLSLECTVEGTSNPNLYWYRQAAGRGLQLLFYSVGIGQISSEVPQNLSASRPQDRQFILSSKKLLLSDSGFYLCAWTRDYPAKETQYFGPGTRLLVL.

CDR3 DNA sequence: TGTGCCAGCAGCTCCACTAGCGGGGGGTACGAGCAGTACTTC. Translated: CASSSTSGGYEQYF. The J gene is TRBJ2-5, the V gene TRBV5-5; 12 bases are shared with TRBD2. The J call may be incorrect, as the DNA end agrees better with TRBJ2-7. Looked up from germline, CDR1 is SGHKS and CDR2 is YYEKEE (reference sequence). The CDR3 runs to 14 residues.

V usage is TRBV7-2 and J usage is TRBJ2-2; 9 bases align to TRBD1. Germline V gene data show CDR1 as SGHTA and CDR2 as FQGNSA. The CDR3 sequence is 16 residues long. The junction had 8 bases not matched to a gene; V was cut back by 5 bases and J by 4 bases. The chain's CDR3 is CASSTQQGAPTGELFF. Here the CDR3 DNA reads TGTGCCAGCAGCACACAACAGGGGGCGCCCACCGGGGAGCTGTTTTTT.

The chain carries TRBV25-1 and TRBJ2-2, with unresolved D. Germline V gives CDR1 MGHDK, CDR2 SYGVNS. The CDR3 spans 11 residues. The V and J ends lost 7 bases and 8 bases respectively, with 8 bases between them. In DNA, the CDR3 is TGTGCCAGCAAATCCAGGGGGGAGCTGTTTTTT. Translated, it gives CASKSRGELFF.

The chain employs TRBV28 and TRBJ2-7; 7 nucleotides agree with TRBD1. The V gene end was trimmed by 6 bases and the J gene end by 6 bases; junction bases not matched to a gene: 17. Germline CDR1 MDHEN, CDR2 SYDVKM. CDR3 length equals 16 residues. The CDR3 nucleotides are TGTGCCAGCAGCCCAATTACGGCTACCGGGACAGTCGAGCAGTACTTC. It translates to CASSPITATGTVEQYF.